This T cell receptor beta chain is drawn from a study of blood T cell repertoires in COVID-19. Profiling relied on immunoSEQ multiplex PCR, and the TCRdb table lists in-frame clones only, not all of them. The table shows around 150,000 clones, with approximately 85% occurring only once. CDR1 and CDR2 (germline): SGHRS, YFSETQ. The junction had 8 bases not matched to a gene; V was cut back by 4 bases and J by 0 bases. This CDR3 has 16 residues. The TCR originated in a man in his sixties with active or convalescent COVID-19. Specimen: peripheral blood. The rearrangement joins TRBV5-1 to TRBJ2-3, with 7 bases identical to TRBD2. CDR3 nucleotide sequence: TGCGCCAGCAGCCCAGGACTAGTTGGTAGCACAGATACGCAGTATTTT. Its protein product is CASSPGLVGSTDTQYF. The whole variable domain, filled in from reference TRBV5-1 and TRBJ2-3, reads KAGVTQTPRYLIKTRGQQVTLSCSPISGHRSVSWYQQTPGQGLQFLFEYFSETQRNKGNFPGRFSGRQFSNSRSEMNVSTLELGDSALYLCASSPGLVGSTDTQYFGPGTRLTVL.